What follows is one TCR beta chain and its context. Its antigen is unknown. In germline, CDR1 is MNHEY, CDR2 SVGAGI. The CDR3 spans 14 residues. V lost 5 bases and J lost 5; bases outside the gene matches: 7. Amplification of TCR beta used genomic DNA extracted from peripheral blood. The entry originates in a study of T cell repertoires in aging, cancer and after chemotherapy. On the study more broadly: Over several months to years, re-sampled healthy donor repertoires clearly shared clones. Study-level findings and limits: These repertoire data do not allow conclusions about immunological memory after chemotherapy. Rebound thymic output was suggested by rising median generation probability during chemotherapy in each cancer cohort. In healthy donors, age-related TCR diversity loss mainly reflected lost richness.

Rearranged V-D-J TRB sequences were amplified with a mixed TRB-A/B primer pool. TCRdb re-derived calls from the multiplex PCR reads in MiXCR, one entry per CDR3 protein. The data hold some 10,000 distinct CDR3 sequences, with less than 30% observed a single time. The receptor's source is a human donor in good health. Sequencing was performed on blood. The gene calls are TRBV6-5 and TRBJ2-3; TRBD1 aligns across 7 bases. CDR3 nucleotide sequence: TGTGCCAGCAGTCGACAGGGTTTAAAAGATACGCAGTATTTT. This gives the protein CASSRQGLKDTQYF.